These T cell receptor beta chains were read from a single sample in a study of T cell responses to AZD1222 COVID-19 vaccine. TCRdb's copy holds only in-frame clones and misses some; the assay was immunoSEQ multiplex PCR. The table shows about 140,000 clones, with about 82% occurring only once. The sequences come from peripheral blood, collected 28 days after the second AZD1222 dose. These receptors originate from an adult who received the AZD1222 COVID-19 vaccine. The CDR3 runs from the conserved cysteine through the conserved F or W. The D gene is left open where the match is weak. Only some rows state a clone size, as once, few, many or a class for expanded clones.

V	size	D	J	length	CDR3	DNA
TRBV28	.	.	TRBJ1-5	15	CASSLGGQNNQPQHF	TGTGCCAGCAGTTTAGGAGGACAGAACAATCAGCCCCAGCATTTT
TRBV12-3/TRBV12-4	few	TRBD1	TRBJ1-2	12	CAVNGQGGGYTF	TGTGCCGTAAACGGACAGGGCGGTGGCTACACCTTC
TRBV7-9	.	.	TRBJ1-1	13	CASTRTESTEAFF	TGTGCCAGCACCAGAACCGAGTCCACTGAAGCTTTCTTT
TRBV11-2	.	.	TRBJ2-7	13	CASSLDSYYEQYF	TGTGCCAGCAGCTTGGACAGCTACTACGAGCAGTACTTC
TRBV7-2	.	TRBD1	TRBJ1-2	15	CASSLGDRDLWGYTF	TGTGCCAGCAGCTTAGGGGACAGGGACTTGTGGGGCTACACCTTC
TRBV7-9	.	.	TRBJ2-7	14	CASEKGEISYEQYF	TGTGCCAGCGAAAAGGGCGAAATCTCCTACGAGCAGTACTTC
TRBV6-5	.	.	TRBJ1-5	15	CASSYSGGLNQPQHF	TGTGCCAGCAGTTACTCGGGAGGCCTCAATCAGCCCCAGCATTTT
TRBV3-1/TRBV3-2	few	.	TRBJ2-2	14	CASSQDGSTGELFF	TGTGCCAGCAGCCAAGATGGCAGCACCGGGGAGCTGTTTTTT
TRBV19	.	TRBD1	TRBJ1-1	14	CASKARIQGTEAFF	TGTGCCAGTAAGGCCCGAATACAGGGGACTGAAGCTTTCTTT
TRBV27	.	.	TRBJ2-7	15	CASSLAGLSSYEQYF	TGTGCCAGCAGTTTGGCGGGACTCAGCTCCTACGAGCAGTACTTC
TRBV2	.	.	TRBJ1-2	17	CASSEALDRRVNYGYTF	TGTGCCAGCAGTGAAGCGCTCGACAGAAGAGTTAACTATGGCTACACCTTC
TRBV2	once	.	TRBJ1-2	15	CASTLYREGNYGYTF	TGTGCCAGCACCCTATACAGGGAAGGGAACTATGGCTACACCTTC
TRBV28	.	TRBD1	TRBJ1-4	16	CASSLPKGAGSEKLFF	TGTGCCAGCAGTTTACCTAAGGGGGCAGGTAGTGAAAAACTGTTTTTT
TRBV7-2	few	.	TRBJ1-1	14	CASSQQGGGTEAFF	TGTGCCAGCAGCCAACAGGGCGGTGGCACTGAAGCTTTCTTT
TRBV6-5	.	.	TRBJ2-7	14	CASSRYLGDHEQYF	TGTGCCAGCAGTCGCTACCTAGGGGACCACGAGCAGTACTTC
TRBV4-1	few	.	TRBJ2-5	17	CASSHESKGMGRETQYF	TGCGCCAGCAGCCACGAAAGTAAGGGCATGGGTCGGGAGACCCAGTACTTC
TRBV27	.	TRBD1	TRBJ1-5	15	CASSLQGQGYQPQHF	TGTGCCAGCAGTTTACAAGGACAGGGATATCAGCCCCAGCATTTT
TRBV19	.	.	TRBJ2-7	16	CASSPREDGMTYEQYF	TGTGCCAGTAGTCCGAGGGAGGACGGGATGACCTACGAGCAGTACTTC
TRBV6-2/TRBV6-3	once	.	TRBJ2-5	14	CASSYSYTGAAQYF	TGTGCCAGCAGTTACTCGTACACGGGGGCGGCCCAGTACTTC
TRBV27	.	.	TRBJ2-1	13	CASSFSENNEQFF	TGTGCCAGCAGTTTTTCGGAAAACAATGAGCAGTTCTTC
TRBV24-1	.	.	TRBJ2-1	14	CATSASTRANEQFF	TGTGCCACCAGTGCCTCCACTAGGGCTAATGAGCAGTTCTTC
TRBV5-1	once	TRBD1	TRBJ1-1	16	CASSQTAGTENTEAFF	TGCGCCAGCAGCCAGACAGCCGGGACAGAGAACACTGAAGCTTTCTTT
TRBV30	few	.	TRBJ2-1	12	CAWRGGGNEQFF	TGTGCCTGGAGAGGAGGGGGTAATGAGCAGTTCTTC
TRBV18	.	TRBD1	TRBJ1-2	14	CASSPDRGEPGYTF	TGTGCCAGCTCACCGGACAGGGGGGAGCCTGGCTACACCTTC
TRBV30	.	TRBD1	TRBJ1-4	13	CAWGDRGHEKLFF	TGTGCCTGGGGGGACAGGGGGCATGAAAAACTGTTTTTT
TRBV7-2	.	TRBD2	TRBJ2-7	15	CASSTGTSGSYEQYF	TGTGCCAGCAGCACCGGGACTAGTGGCTCCTACGAGCAGTACTTC
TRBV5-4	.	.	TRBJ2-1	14	CASSLAGSYNEQFF	TGTGCCAGCAGCTTGGCCGGCTCCTACAATGAGCAGTTCTTC
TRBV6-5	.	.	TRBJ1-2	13	CASSPREDYGYTF	TGTGCCAGCAGCCCACGCGAGGACTATGGCTACACCTTC
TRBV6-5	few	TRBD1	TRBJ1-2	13	CASSPGTGGYGTF	TGTGCCAGCAGTCCCGGGACAGGGGGATATGGCACCTTC
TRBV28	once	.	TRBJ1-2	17	CASTAPKVPYLNYGYTF	TGTGCCAGCACCGCCCCCAAGGTTCCATATCTCAACTATGGCTACACCTTC
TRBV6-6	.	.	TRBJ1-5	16	CASSYSAGIGNQPQHF	TGTGCCAGCAGTTACTCCGCGGGAATCGGCAATCAGCCCCAGCATTTT
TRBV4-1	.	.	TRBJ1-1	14	CASSQALLGPEAFF	TGCGCCAGCAGCCAAGCACTCCTTGGACCTGAAGCTTTCTTT
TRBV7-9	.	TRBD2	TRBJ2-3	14	CASSLAGGTDTQYF	TGTGCCAGCAGTTTAGCGGGAGGTACAGATACGCAGTATTTT
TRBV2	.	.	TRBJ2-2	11	CASRREGELFF	TGTGCCAGCAGGAGGGAAGGGGAGCTGTTTTTT
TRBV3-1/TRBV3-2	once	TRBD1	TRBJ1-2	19	CASSPVIGTGGLSGYGYTF	TGTGCCAGCAGCCCCGTGATAGGGACAGGGGGCCTCTCAGGCTATGGCTACACCTTC
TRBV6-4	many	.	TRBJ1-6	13	CASSDGNNSPLHF	TGTGCCAGCAGTGACGGGAATAATTCACCCCTCCACTTT
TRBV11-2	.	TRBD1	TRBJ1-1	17	CASSIGGRTGDGTEAFF	TGTGCCAGCAGCATTGGTGGTAGGACAGGGGACGGTACTGAAGCTTTCTTT
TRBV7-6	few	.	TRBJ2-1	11	CASSHDNEQFF	TGTGCCAGCAGCCATGACAATGAGCAGTTCTTC
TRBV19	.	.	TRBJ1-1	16	CASSSLPTGWNTEAFF	TGTGCCAGTAGTTCCCTTCCTACAGGGTGGAACACTGAAGCTTTCTTT
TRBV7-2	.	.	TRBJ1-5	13	CASSSLRGGPQHF	TGTGCCAGCAGCTCTTTGAGGGGGGGGCCCCAGCATTTT
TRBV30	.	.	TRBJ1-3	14	CACPARGLGNTIYF	TGTGCCTGCCCCGCCCGGGGGCTTGGAAACACCATATATTTT
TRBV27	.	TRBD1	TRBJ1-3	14	CASRPDRAGNTIYF	TGTGCCAGCAGACCGGACAGGGCTGGAAACACCATATATTTT